The 25 T cell receptor beta chains listed next were all sequenced from one sample in a study of blood T cell repertoires in COVID-19. Produced via immunoSEQ multiplex PCR; TCRdb's table is partial and in-frame only. The table includes 140,000 or so clones, roughly 79% detected once. Sequencing was performed on peripheral blood. The receptors were gathered from a human donor in a cohort sampled during active COVID-19.

This clone has a handful of counts. The rearrangement uses TRBV7-2 and TRBJ2-7; no definite D call. V lost 5 bases to trimming and J lost 7 bases, with 18 bases between them. CDR1 is SGHTA and CDR2 is FQGNSA in the germline V gene. This CDR3 has 14 residues. CDR3 sequence: CASSEYGAMGEQYF. The CDR3 nucleotides are TGTGCCAGCAGCGAGTACGGAGCGATGGGTGAGCAGTACTTC.

The chain uses TRBV7-2 and TRBJ2-3; D ambiguous. The V gene lost 5 bases and the J gene lost 0 bases, with 12 bases spanning the gap. The CDR3 is 15 residues long. In germline, CDR1 is SGHTA, CDR2 FQGNSA. In nucleotides, the CDR3 is TGTGCCAGCAGCCATTATACGACTAGCACAGATACGCAGTATTTT. It encodes CASSHYTTSTDTQYF. Complete variable domain (other parts from reference TRBV7-2 and TRBJ2-3): GAGVSQSPSNKVTEKGKDVELRCDPISGHTALYWYRQSLGQGLEFLIYFQGNSAPDKSGLPSDRFSAERTGGSVSTLTIQRTQQEDSAVYLCASSHYTTSTDTQYFGPGTRLTVL.

The rearrangement joins TRBV6-5 to TRBJ2-7; the D gene is possibly TRBD1 (6 bases). The CDR3 totals 15 residues. CDR1 is MNHEY, CDR2 SVGAGI, per germline. The V end was cut by 6 bases, the J end by 1 base, with 16 bases between. CDR3 in DNA: TGTGCCAGCAGAACCGCGGACAGTGGGTCCTACGAGCAGTACTTC. Amino acids: CASRTADSGSYEQYF.

The V call is TRBV4-1, the J call TRBJ2-5; D call uncertain. With 3 bases removed from V and 7 bases from J, the gap between germline ends came to 15 bases. Germline-derived CDR1 and CDR2 are MGHRA and YSYEKL. The CDR3 contains 14 residues. CDR3 region: CASSQLGTTGTQYF. CDR3 DNA sequence: TGCGCCAGCAGCCAGCTAGGCACTACCGGGACCCAGTACTTC.

This clone was observed at least ten times. The chain is built from TRBV5-1 and TRBJ2-1, with D possibly matching TRBD1 (6 bases). V dropped 3 bases and J dropped 12 bases, with 16 bases sitting between them. The V gene's germline CDR1 is SGHRS and CDR2 YFSETQ. This CDR3 is built from 13 residues. The CDR3 loop is CASSWTDLNWQFF. The CDR3 DNA reads TGCGCCAGCAGCTGGACAGATCTGAATTGGCAGTTCTTC.

The chain carries TRBV5-1 and TRBJ1-2; tentatively, D is TRBD1 (5 bases). This CDR3 has 13 residues. The V gene lost 2 bases and the J gene lost 6 bases, with 11 bases spanning the gap. Germline V gene lookup returns CDR1 SGHRS and CDR2 YFSETQ. CDR3 nucleotide sequence: TGCGCCAGCAGCTTTTCCGGGGGAGATGGCTACACCTTC. Protein: CASSFSGGDGYTF.

The chain uses TRBV28 and TRBJ2-5, with a possible D match to TRBD1 (5 bases). The CDR3 length is 15 residues. The V end lost 3 bases, the J end lost 2 bases, and 13 bases lay between the germline ends. From germline, CDR1 is MDHEN and CDR2 SYDVKM. The CDR3 spells CASSFQGPLQETQYF. CDR3 DNA sequence: TGTGCCAGCAGTTTTCAGGGCCCTTTGCAAGAGACCCAGTACTTC.

The rearrangement links TRBV7-8 to TRBJ2-3; 8 positions match TRBD2. The CDR3 totals 15 residues. Germline loops: CDR1 SGHVS, CDR2 FQNEAQ. Losses at the gene ends were 3 bases for V and 6 bases for J; bases not matched to a gene: 8. CDR3 nucleotide sequence: TGTGCCAGCAGCTTCAGGCGGGAGGTTCCGGATACGCAGTATTTT. It is translated as CASSFRREVPDTQYF.

The V gene is TRBV5-1, the J gene TRBJ2-3, with 8 positions matching TRBD1. Per germline, CDR1 SGHRS and CDR2 YFSETQ. The length of the CDR3 is 17 residues. Trimming removed 1 base from V and 1 base from J; junction bases left unmatched: 8. For the CDR3, the DNA is TGCGCCAGCAGCTTGATGGGCTGGGGACAGGGCACAGATACGCAGTATTTT. This sequence encodes CASSLMGWGQGTDTQYF.

This clone has just a few counts. The rearrangement joins TRBV10-3 to TRBJ1-5; TRBD1 matches at 9 bases. The ends lost 6 bases at V and 3 bases at J; junction bases unmatched: 3. The CDR3 length is 14 residues. Germline CDR1 ENHRY, CDR2 SYGVKD. This CDR3 is CAISEQGANQPQHF. The CDR3 DNA sequence: TGTGCCATCAGCGAACAGGGGGCCAATCAGCCCCAGCATTTT.

V is TRBV18 and J is TRBJ2-6, with TRBD1 as a possible D gene (6 bases). The ends were cut back, 1 base at V and 2 bases at J, with 6 bases in the middle. The CDR3 sequence is 15 residues long. Germline CDR1 is KGHSH and CDR2 is LQKENI. CDR3: CASSPQGAGANVLTF. The CDR3 region has the DNA TGTGCCAGCTCACCACAGGGGGCTGGGGCCAACGTCCTGACTTTC.

The J gene is TRBJ1-6, the V gene TRBV25-1, with D maybe TRBD1 (5 bases). The CDR3 length is 14 residues. CDR1 and CDR2 from the germline V gene are MGHDK and SYGVNS. Trimming shortened V by 6 bases and J by 5 bases, and 11 bases separated the two germline ends. The CDR3 region is CASRKRGNNSPLHF. The CDR3 DNA is TGTGCCAGCAGAAAACGGGGGAATAATTCACCCCTCCACTTT.

The chain combines TRBV6-2 or TRBV6-3 with TRBJ2-3; D call uncertain. The germline CDR1 and CDR2 sequences are MNHEY and SVGEGT. With 6 bases removed from V and 2 bases from J, the gap between germline ends came to 12 bases. The CDR3 totals 14 residues. This chain's CDR3 is CASSPGGPTDTQYF. The CDR3 bases are TGTGCCAGCAGCCCAGGTGGGCCCACAGATACGCAGTATTTT.

The rearrangement uses TRBV2 and TRBJ2-5; TRBD1 agrees at 9 bases. V gave up 1 base and J gave up 2 bases; unmatched junction bases: 5. This CDR3 contains 16 residues. Germline CDR1 reads SNHLY; CDR2 reads FYNNEI. As DNA, the CDR3 is TGTGCCAGCAGTGAAGTGGACAGGGGATTACAAGAGACCCAGTACTTC. The encoded protein is CASSEVDRGLQETQYF.

The chain combines TRBV6-2 or TRBV6-3 with TRBJ2-2; 13 nucleotides line up with TRBD2. Trimming removed 4 bases from V and 0 bases from J; junction bases left unmatched: 11. Germline V gene data show CDR1 as MNHEY and CDR2 as SVGEGT. This CDR3 is built from 20 residues. DNA for the CDR3: TGTGCCAGCAGTTCCACCGGGACTAGCGGGACAGAGGCGAACACCGGGGAGCTGTTTTTT. Translating gives CASSSTGTSGTEANTGELFF.

V is TRBV4-3 and J is TRBJ2-1, with TRBD1 matching over 7 bases. CDR1 is LGHNA and CDR2 is YSLEER in the germline V gene. This CDR3 contains 15 residues. Trimming cost V 1 base and J 6 bases; bases outside gene matches: 6. The CDR3 here is CASSQGTGDFNEQFF. CDR3 bases: TGCGCCAGCAGCCAAGGGACAGGAGACTTCAATGAGCAGTTCTTC.

The genes are TRBV5-4 and TRBJ2-2; a possible D gene is TRBD2 (5 bases). CDR3 length: 15 amino acids. Trimming stripped 0 bases from V and 0 bases from J, with 6 bases between. In germline, CDR1 is SGHNT, CDR2 YYREEE (reference sequence). DNA of the CDR3: TGTGCCAGCAGCTTGGACGGGACGAACACCGGGGAGCTGTTTTTT. The encoded protein is CASSLDGTNTGELFF.

This chain links TRBV6-4 with TRBJ1-1; 8 bases agree with TRBD1. CDR1 MRHNA and CDR2 SNTAGT come from the germline V gene. The CDR3 has 18 residues. V gave up 6 bases and J gave up 3 bases; unmatched junction bases: 18. The CDR3 loop reads CASRAGPAGGSTDTEAFF. CDR3 bases: TGTGCCAGCAGGGCTGGGCCTGCAGGGGGCAGTACCGACACTGAAGCTTTCTTT.

The genes are TRBV6-6 and TRBJ2-2; 7 bases are a match to TRBD2. V shed 6 bases and J 1 base; nucleotides not matched to a gene: 2. Germline V gives CDR1 MNHNY, CDR2 SVGAGI (reference sequence). The CDR3 length is 14 residues. CDR3 in DNA: TGTGCCAGCAGAGCGGGACGGAACACCGGGGAGCTGTTTTTT. This encodes CASRAGRNTGELFF.

This clone has a handful of counts. The chain recombines TRBV7-2 with TRBJ2-4, with D possibly matching TRBD1 (5 bases). Germline V gives CDR1 SGHTA, CDR2 FQGNSA. The V gene lost 2 bases and the J gene lost 0 bases, with 14 bases spanning the gap. The CDR3 runs to 17 residues. In nucleotides, the CDR3 is TGTGCCAGCAGCTTAACGATGCATGGGGCAGCCAAAAACATTCAGTACTTC. This encodes CASSLTMHGAAKNIQYF. Variable domain in full (rest from reference TRBV7-2 and TRBJ2-4): GAGVSQSPSNKVTEKGKDVELRCDPISGHTALYWYRQSLGQGLEFLIYFQGNSAPDKSGLPSDRFSAERTGGSVSTLTIQRTQQEDSAVYLCASSLTMHGAAKNIQYFGAGTRLSVL.

The chain couples TRBV11-2 to TRBJ2-1; 8 bases match TRBD1. Germline CDR1 reads SGHAT; CDR2 reads FQNNGV. J was trimmed by 5 bases and V by 6 bases; bases with no gene match: 12. The CDR3 is 16 residues long. This CDR3 is CASRRVRQGLNNEQFF. The CDR3 DNA reads as TGTGCCAGCAGACGAGTGAGACAGGGGTTAAACAATGAGCAGTTCTTC.

This clone was counted a single time. V is TRBV5-8 and J is TRBJ2-5; 8 bases fit TRBD1. This CDR3 is 15 amino acids long. Germline loops: CDR1 SGHTS, CDR2 YDEGEE. The V segment lost 3 bases and the J segment 3 bases; nucleotides outside the gene matches: 7. The CDR3 region is CASSSRQGSEETQYF. In DNA, the CDR3 is TGTGCCAGCAGCTCAAGACAGGGGTCCGAAGAGACCCAGTACTTC. The entire variable domain, with the rest obtained from reference TRBV5-8 and TRBJ2-5, is as follows: EAGVTQSPTHLIKTRGQQATLRCSPISGHTSVYWYQQALGLGLQFLLWYDEGEERNRGNFPPRFSGRQFPNYSSELNVNALELEDSALYLCASSSRQGSEETQYFGPGTRLLVL.

The genes are TRBV6-6 and TRBJ1-6, with 7 bases aligning to TRBD1. The CDR3 extends over 18 amino acids. V was clipped by 5 bases and J by 0 bases; unmatched bases: 10. The germline V gene encodes CDR1 MNHNY and CDR2 SVGAGI (reference sequence). The CDR3 protein is CASSLYIQGSSYNSPLHF. CDR3 nucleotide sequence: TGTGCCAGCAGTCTGTACATACAGGGGAGCTCCTATAATTCACCCCTCCACTTT.

The chain combines TRBV5-1 with TRBJ1-5; no definite D call. Germline V gene lookup returns CDR1 SGHRS and CDR2 YFSETQ. The ends were cut back, 4 bases at V and 7 bases at J, with 18 bases in the middle. The CDR3 covers 15 residues. This CDR3 is CASSPTVGGQQPQHF. CDR3 sequence (DNA): TGCGCCAGCAGCCCTACAGTGGGTGGGCAGCAGCCCCAGCATTTT.

The chain joins TRBV6-5 to TRBJ2-2; no clear D. The germline V and J ends were trimmed by 4 bases and 8 bases, with 20 bases remaining between them. The CDR3 consists of 16 residues. Germline loops: CDR1 MNHEY, CDR2 SVGAGI. In DNA form, the CDR3 reads TGTGCCAGCAGTTCCCCTAAGGTGACTTCTCTGGGGGAGCTGTTTTTT. It is translated as CASSSPKVTSLGELFF.